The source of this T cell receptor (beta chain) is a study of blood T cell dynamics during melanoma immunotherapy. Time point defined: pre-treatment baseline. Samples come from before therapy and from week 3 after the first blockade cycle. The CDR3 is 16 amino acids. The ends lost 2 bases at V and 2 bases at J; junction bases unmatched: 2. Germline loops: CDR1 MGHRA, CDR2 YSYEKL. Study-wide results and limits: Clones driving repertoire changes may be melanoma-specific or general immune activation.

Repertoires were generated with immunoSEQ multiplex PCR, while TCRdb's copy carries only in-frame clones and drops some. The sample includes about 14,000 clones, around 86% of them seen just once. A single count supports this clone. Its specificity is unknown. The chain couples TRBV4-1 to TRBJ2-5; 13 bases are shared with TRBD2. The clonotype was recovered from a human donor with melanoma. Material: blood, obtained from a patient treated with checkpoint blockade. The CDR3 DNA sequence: TGCGCCAGCAGCCAACTGGGACTAGCGGGGCAAGAGACCCAGTACTTC. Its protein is CASSQLGLAGQETQYF.